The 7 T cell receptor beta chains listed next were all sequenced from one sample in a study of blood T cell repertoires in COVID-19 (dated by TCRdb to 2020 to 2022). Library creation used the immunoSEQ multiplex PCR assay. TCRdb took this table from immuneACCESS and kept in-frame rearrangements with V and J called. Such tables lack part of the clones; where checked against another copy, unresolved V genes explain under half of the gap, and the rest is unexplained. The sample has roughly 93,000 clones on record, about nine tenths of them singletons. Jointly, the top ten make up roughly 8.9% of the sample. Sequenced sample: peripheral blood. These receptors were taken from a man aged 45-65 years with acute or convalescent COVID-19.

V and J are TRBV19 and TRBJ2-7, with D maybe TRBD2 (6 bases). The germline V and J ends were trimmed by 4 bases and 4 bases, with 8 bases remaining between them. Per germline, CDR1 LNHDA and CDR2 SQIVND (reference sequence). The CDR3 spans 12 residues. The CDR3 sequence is CASSTGRYEQYF. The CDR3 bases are TGTGCCAGTAGTACCGGGAGATACGAGCAGTACTTC.

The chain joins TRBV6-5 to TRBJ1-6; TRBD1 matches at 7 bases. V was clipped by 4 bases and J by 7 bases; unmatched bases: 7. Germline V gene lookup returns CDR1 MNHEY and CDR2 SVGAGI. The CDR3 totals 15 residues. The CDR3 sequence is CASSWRQGGNSPLHF. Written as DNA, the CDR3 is TGTGCCAGCAGTTGGCGACAGGGTGGGAATTCACCCCTCCACTTT.

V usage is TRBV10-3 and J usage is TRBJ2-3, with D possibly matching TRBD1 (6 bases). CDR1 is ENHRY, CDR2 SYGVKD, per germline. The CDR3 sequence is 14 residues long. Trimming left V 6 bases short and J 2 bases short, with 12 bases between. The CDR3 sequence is CAIRNTGTTDTQYF. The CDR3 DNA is TGTGCCATCAGGAATACAGGGACCACAGATACGCAGTATTTT.

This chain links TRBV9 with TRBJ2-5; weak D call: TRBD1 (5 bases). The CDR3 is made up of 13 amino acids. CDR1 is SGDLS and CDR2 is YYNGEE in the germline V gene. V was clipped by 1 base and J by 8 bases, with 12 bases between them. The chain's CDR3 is CASSVSTVETQYF. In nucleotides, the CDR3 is TGTGCCAGCAGCGTATCGACAGTAGAAACCCAGTACTTC.

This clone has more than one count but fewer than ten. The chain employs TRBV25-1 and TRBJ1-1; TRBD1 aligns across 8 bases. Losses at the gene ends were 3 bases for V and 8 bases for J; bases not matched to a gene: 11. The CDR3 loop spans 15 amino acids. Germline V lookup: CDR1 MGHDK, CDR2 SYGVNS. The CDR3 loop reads CASSDEGQGAAEAFF. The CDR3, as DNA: TGTGCCAGCAGTGACGAAGGACAGGGCGCGGCGGAAGCTTTCTTT.

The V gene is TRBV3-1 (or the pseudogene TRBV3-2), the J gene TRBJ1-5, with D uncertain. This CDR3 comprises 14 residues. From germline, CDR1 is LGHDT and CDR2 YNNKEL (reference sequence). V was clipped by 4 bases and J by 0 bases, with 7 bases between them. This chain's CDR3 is CASSPDFSNQPQHF. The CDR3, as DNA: TGTGCCAGCAGCCCCGACTTTAGCAATCAGCCCCAGCATTTT.

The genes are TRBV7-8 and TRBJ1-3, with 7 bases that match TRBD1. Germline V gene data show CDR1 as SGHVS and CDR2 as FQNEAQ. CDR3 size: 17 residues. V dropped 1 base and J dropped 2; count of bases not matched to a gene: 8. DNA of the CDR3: TGTGCCAGCAGCTTAGAGGCCGGGACAGCCCCTGGAAACACCATATATTTT. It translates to CASSLEAGTAPGNTIYF.